The 20 T cell receptor beta chains reported below all come from one sample, sequenced in a study of cytomegalovirus exposure and HLA in healthy donors. Use of 60 Vbeta and 13 Jbeta primers characterized the PCR. The data were produced by immunoSEQ multiplex PCR, yet TCRdb's version contains in-frame clones alone and is incomplete. The data contain 120,000 to 150,000 clones, about 80% of them singletons. The sequenced material came from PBMCs. The receptors were gathered from a male donor in good health and CMV-seronegative.

The chain links TRBV5-6 to TRBJ2-1; D uncertain. Germline CDR1 is SGHDT and CDR2 is YYEEEE. The CDR3 totals 13 residues. Between the trimmed V and J ends, which lost 2 bases and 10 bases, there was a span of 13 bases. The CDR3 bases are TGTGCCAGCAGCTTTCCCTCAAACAGAGAGCAGTTCTTC. This translates into CASSFPSNREQFF.

CDR3 protein: CASSLNTANYGYTF. CDR3 coding DNA: TGTGCCAGCAGCTTAAATACAGCTAACTATGGCTACACCTTC. The chain has TRBV7-9 and TRBJ1-2; no definite D call. This CDR3 comprises 14 residues. Germline V gives CDR1 SEHNR, CDR2 FQNEAQ (reference sequence). Trimming removed 2 bases from V and 0 bases from J, with 7 bases in between.

This clone was observed a single time. This chain uses TRBV5-4 with TRBJ2-7, with D perhaps matching TRBD2 (5 bases). The germline V gene encodes CDR1 SGHNT and CDR2 YYREEE (reference sequence). The CDR3 length is 15 residues. V gave up 0 bases and J gave up 2 bases, with 12 bases separating them. CDR3 nucleotides: TGTGCCAGCAGCTTGGCCAGAGGACTCCCCTACGAGCAGTACTTC. Its protein product is CASSLARGLPYEQYF.

This clone was observed a handful of times. The rearrangement links TRBV18 to TRBJ2-5; D is ambiguous. The CDR3 totals 16 residues. V lost 3 bases and J lost 3, with 17 bases in between. The germline V gene encodes CDR1 KGHSH and CDR2 LQKENI. The CDR3 nucleotides are TGTGCCAGCTCACCCGCCTCACCGGCAGGCAAAGAGACCCAGTACTTC. Protein sequence: CASSPASPAGKETQYF.

This chain links TRBV7-6 with TRBJ1-1, with TRBD1 matching 7 bases. Looked up from germline, CDR1 is SGHVS and CDR2 is FNYEAQ. The length of the CDR3 is 13 residues. V gave up 1 base and J gave up 5 bases; unmatched junction bases: 1. The CDR3, as DNA: TGTGCCAGCAGCTTAGACAGGGGTACTGAAGCTTTCTTT. Amino acid sequence: CASSLDRGTEAFF.

The chain uses TRBV18 and TRBJ1-2, with D perhaps TRBD1 (6 bases). Germline CDR1 reads KGHSH; CDR2 reads LQKENI. The germline V and J ends were trimmed by 4 bases and 6 bases, with 9 bases remaining between them. The CDR3 is made up of 12 amino acids. CDR3 in amino acids: CASSLQGNGYTF. As DNA, the CDR3 is TGTGCCAGCTCACTTCAGGGGAATGGCTACACCTTC.

The CDR3 nucleotides are TGTGCCAGCAGCTACGGGGGGGCCTCGTACGAGCAGTACTTC. This gives the protein CASSYGGASYEQYF. The chain combines TRBV7-2 with TRBJ2-7, with TRBD2 matching over 8 bases. Germline CDR1 and CDR2: SGHTA and FQGNSA. The CDR3 totals 14 residues. The ends lost 4 bases at V and 4 bases at J; junction bases unmatched: 6. Complete variable domain (other parts from reference TRBV7-2 and TRBJ2-7): GAGVSQSPSNKVTEKGKDVELRCDPISGHTALYWYRQSLGQGLEFLIYFQGNSAPDKSGLPSDRFSAERTGGSVSTLTIQRTQQEDSAVYLCASSYGGASYEQYFGPGTRLTVT.

The CDR3 loop reads CASSQLAGRDNEQFF. The CDR3 DNA follows: TGTGCCAGCAGCCAACTAGCGGGGAGAGACAATGAGCAGTTCTTC. The chain combines TRBV7-3 with TRBJ2-1, with 10 nucleotides matching TRBD2. CDR1 is SGHTA, CDR2 FQGTGA, per germline. J gave up 5 bases and V 5 bases, and 6 bases lay outside the gene matches. The CDR3 spans 15 residues. The full variable domain, its missing parts supplied by reference TRBV7-3 and TRBJ2-1, is GAGVSQTPSNKVTEKGKYVELRCDPISGHTALYWYRQSLGQGPEFLIYFQGTGAADDSGLPNDRFFAVRPEGSVSTLKIQRTERGDSAVYLCASSQLAGRDNEQFFGPGTRLTVL.

This clone was seen only a few times. V is TRBV15 and J is TRBJ2-3, with 8 bases aligning to TRBD2. CDR1 is LNHNV and CDR2 is YYDKDF in the germline V gene (reference sequence). Trimming took 8 bases from V and 4 from J; bases not matched to a gene: 8. The CDR3 consists of 14 residues. The CDR3 nucleotides read TGTGCCACCGGGAGATCGGGGGGGGCAGATACGCAGTATTTT. Protein product: CATGRSGGADTQYF.

V and J are TRBV5-1 and TRBJ2-5; 8 positions match TRBD2. Germline V gene data show CDR1 as SGHRS and CDR2 as YFSETQ. The CDR3 is 16 amino acids. J gave up 2 bases and V 6 bases, and 12 bases lay outside the gene matches. This chain's CDR3 is CASMRLAGGSQETQYF. CDR3 sequence (DNA): TGCGCCAGCATGAGGTTGGCGGGGGGCTCTCAAGAGACCCAGTACTTC. Full variable domain (missing parts from reference TRBV5-1 and TRBJ2-5): KAGVTQTPRYLIKTRGQQVTLSCSPISGHRSVSWYQQTPGQGLQFLFEYFSETQRNKGNFPGRFSGRQFSNSRSEMNVSTLELGDSALYLCASMRLAGGSQETQYFGPGTRLLVL.

The chain combines TRBV27 with TRBJ2-7; no clear D. V was pared by 6 bases and J by 3 bases, with 15 bases between. Germline V gene sequence: CDR1 MNHEY, CDR2 SMNVEV (reference sequence). This CDR3 region has 14 residues. Here the CDR3 DNA reads TGTGCCAGCAGCCCCTCCCGAAACTTCTACGAGCAGTACTTC. Amino acid sequence: CASSPSRNFYEQYF.

The chain couples TRBV7-9 to TRBJ1-3; the match to TRBD1 covers 7 bases. The CDR3 spans 11 residues. The germline gives CDR1 SEHNR, CDR2 FQNEAQ (reference sequence). V trimming: 5 bases; J trimming: 16 bases; junction bases outside the gene matches: 8. The CDR3 region is CASSTDRLRYF. In DNA, the CDR3 is TGTGCCAGCAGCACGGACAGGCTCCGCTATTTT.

This chain connects TRBV7-2 to TRBJ1-5; D gene unclear. CDR1 and CDR2 from the germline V gene are SGHTA and FQGNSA. V lost 5 bases and J lost 0, with 8 bases in between. This CDR3 has 14 residues. CDR3 sequence (DNA): TGTGCCAGCAGCCCGCGAGATAGCAATCAGCCCCAGCATTTT. Protein: CASSPRDSNQPQHF. The entire variable domain, with the rest obtained from reference TRBV7-2 and TRBJ1-5, is as follows: GAGVSQSPSNKVTEKGKDVELRCDPISGHTALYWYRQSLGQGLEFLIYFQGNSAPDKSGLPSDRFSAERTGGSVSTLTIQRTQQEDSAVYLCASSPRDSNQPQHFGDGTRLSIL.

V and J are TRBV19 and TRBJ1-2; 9 bases match TRBD1. This CDR3 has 11 residues. V lost 4 bases and J lost 14; bases outside the gene matches: 5. CDR1 is LNHDA and CDR2 is SQIVND in the germline V gene (reference sequence). Written as DNA, the CDR3 is TGTGCCAGTAGTACGGGACAGGGTGCTACCTTC. Its translation: CASSTGQGATF.

CDR3 in DNA: TGTGCCAGCAGTTACTCCTCCGACAGAAACTATGGCTACACCTTC. It codes for CASSYSSDRNYGYTF. The chain has TRBV6-5 and TRBJ1-2; D possibly corresponds to TRBD1 (5 bases). The V gene lost 0 bases and the J gene lost 2 bases, with 10 bases spanning the gap. Germline loops: CDR1 MNHEY, CDR2 SVGAGI. The CDR3 spans 15 residues.

V and J are TRBV6-1 and TRBJ1-5; 9 nucleotides agree with TRBD1. The J segment lost 5 bases and the V segment lost 7 bases, leaving 9 bases of the junction unmatched. Per the germline V gene, CDR1 is MNHNS and CDR2 is SASEGT. This CDR3 comprises 15 residues. The CDR3 DNA sequence: TGTGCCAGCACTTCCGGGACAGGGTTTCATCAGCCCCAGCATTTT. This translates into CASTSGTGFHQPQHF.

The V and J genes are TRBV7-2 and TRBJ2-3; D remains ambiguous. In germline, CDR1 is SGHTA, CDR2 FQGNSA. The length of the CDR3 is 12 residues. The V end was cut by 3 bases, the J end by 6 bases, with 7 bases between. The CDR3 here is CASSFDIDTQYF. The DNA of the CDR3 is TGTGCCAGCAGCTTTGACATTGATACGCAGTATTTT.

The genes are TRBV7-2 and TRBJ1-1; the D gene is possibly TRBD1 (6 bases). V was shortened by 0 bases and J by 1 base, with 6 bases between the two germline ends. The CDR3 runs 14 residues. The germline V gene has CDR1 SGHTA and CDR2 FQGNSA. The CDR3 protein is CASSLATGNTEAFF. CDR3 DNA: TGTGCCAGCAGCTTAGCGACAGGGAACACTGAAGCTTTCTTT.

The chain joins TRBV7-9 to TRBJ1-1; 7 nucleotides line up with TRBD1. Unmatched junction bases numbered 6, after V lost 4 bases and J lost 4 bases. The CDR3 consists of 14 residues. The germline gives CDR1 SEHNR, CDR2 FQNEAQ (reference sequence). CDR3 sequence: CASSSTQGRTEAFF. In nucleotides, the CDR3 is TGTGCCAGCAGCTCAACACAGGGGCGCACTGAAGCTTTCTTT.

V and J are TRBV6-1 and TRBJ2-5; 7 positions agree with TRBD2. The J call may be faulty, since TRBJ2-7 better matches the DNA end. Germline-derived CDR1 and CDR2 are MNHNS and SASEGT. The CDR3 has 11 residues. The CDR3 loop is CAGGGPYEQYF. The CDR3 region has the DNA TGTGCCGGCGGGGGTCCCTACGAGCAGTACTTC.